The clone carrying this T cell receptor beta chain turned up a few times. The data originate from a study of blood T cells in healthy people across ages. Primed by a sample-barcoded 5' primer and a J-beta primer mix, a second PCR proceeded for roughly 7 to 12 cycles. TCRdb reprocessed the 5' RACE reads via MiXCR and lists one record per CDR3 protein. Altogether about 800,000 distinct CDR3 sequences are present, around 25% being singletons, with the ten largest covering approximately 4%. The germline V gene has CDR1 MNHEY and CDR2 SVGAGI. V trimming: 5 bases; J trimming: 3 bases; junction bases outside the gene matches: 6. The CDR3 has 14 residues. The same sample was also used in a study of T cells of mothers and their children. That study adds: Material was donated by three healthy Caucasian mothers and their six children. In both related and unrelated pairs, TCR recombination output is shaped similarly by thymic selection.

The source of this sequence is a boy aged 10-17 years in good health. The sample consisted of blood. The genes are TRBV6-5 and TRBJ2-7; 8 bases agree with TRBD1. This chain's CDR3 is CASSPRQGNYEQYF. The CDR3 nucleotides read TGTGCCAGCAGTCCACGACAGGGGAACTACGAGCAGTACTTC.